The 28 T cell receptor beta chains presented below share a single source sample, sequenced in a study of cytomegalovirus exposure and HLA in healthy donors. Both 60 Vbeta primers and 13 Jbeta primers went into the PCR. Measured with immunoSEQ multiplex PCR; TCRdb has only the in-frame clones, and not every one. The sample has roughly 140,000 clones; roughly 63% are singletons. The sequenced sample was PBMCs. These receptors were taken from a woman aged 60-75 years in good health and CMV-seropositive.

This chain connects TRBV11-2 to TRBJ1-1; tentative D call: TRBD1 (6 bases). Germline values: CDR1 SGHAT, CDR2 FQNNGV. Trimming took 5 bases from V and 1 from J, leaving 14 bases between them. CDR3 length: 15 amino acids. The CDR3, as DNA: TGTGCCAGCAGCACTATCAGGGGAAGGAACACTGAAGCTTTCTTT. This sequence encodes CASSTIRGRNTEAFF.

The CDR3 nucleotides read TGTGCCAGCAGGGGGACTAGCGGGAGATTAAGCAATGAGCAGTTCTTC. Residues: CASRGTSGRLSNEQFF. The gene calls are TRBV28 and TRBJ2-1; TRBD2 agrees at 14 bases. The CDR3 runs 16 residues. Unmatched junction bases numbered 7, after V lost 6 bases and J lost 6 bases. Germline lookup yields CDR1 MDHEN and CDR2 SYDVKM.

The chain is built from TRBV6-6 and TRBJ1-2; D gene ambiguous. Germline assignment: CDR1 MNHNY and CDR2 SVGAGI (reference sequence). V was shortened by 6 bases and J by 0 bases, with 5 bases between the two germline ends. This CDR3 is 12 amino acids long. The CDR3 DNA is TGTGCCAGCAGGACAACTAACTATGGCTACACCTTC. This encodes CASRTTNYGYTF.

In DNA, the CDR3 is TGTGCCACCAGCAGAGCCTTGGGGGACAGGGGATCCTACACAGATACGCAGTATTTT. It is translated as CATSRALGDRGSYTDTQYF. This chain joins TRBV15 and TRBJ2-3, with TRBD1 matching 10 bases. The V gene's germline CDR1 is LNHNV and CDR2 YYDKDF (reference sequence). This CDR3 is built from 19 residues. Trimming at V came to 1 base and at J to 2 bases, leaving 12 bases not matched to a gene.

The table lists this clone with a few counts. The chain combines TRBV7-2 with TRBJ1-3; D may be TRBD1 (6 bases). The ends were cut back, 1 base at V and 2 bases at J, with 12 bases in the middle. Germline assignment: CDR1 SGHTA and CDR2 FQGNSA. The CDR3 extends over 16 amino acids. Here the CDR3 DNA reads TGTGCCAGCAGCTTAGTCGCGGGGGCGGCTGGAAACACCATATATTTT. Its translation is CASSLVAGAAGNTIYF.

This clone was seen more than once but under ten times. This rearrangement joins TRBV9 to TRBJ2-1; D is possibly TRBD2 (7 bases). Germline CDR1 is SGDLS and CDR2 is YYNGEE. This CDR3 is built from 16 residues. Trimming stripped 4 bases from V and 8 bases from J, with 22 bases between. The CDR3 DNA follows: TGTGCCAGCAGCACCCGAGGGGGGGACGACGGGGATGAGCAGTTCTTC. Encoded protein: CASSTRGGDDGDEQFF.

This chain links TRBV9 with TRBJ1-4; D unclear. The CDR3 length is 15 residues. The V gene's germline CDR1 is SGDLS and CDR2 YYNGEE. Deletions cut 0 bases from V and 4 bases from J, with 10 bases between. This CDR3 reads CASSVGTVNNEKLFF. Here the CDR3 DNA reads TGTGCCAGCAGCGTAGGAACAGTAAATAATGAAAAACTGTTTTTT.

In the case of this clone: The same CDR3 can be traced to other DNA sequences in this sample. The V and J genes are TRBV28 and TRBJ2-2; 8 bases map to TRBD2. The CDR3 extends over 16 amino acids. J was trimmed by 2 bases and V by 4 bases; bases with no gene match: 6. CDR1 MDHEN and CDR2 SYDVKM come from the germline V gene. The CDR3 bases are TGTGCCAGCAGTTATGGACTAGCAGAAAACACCGGGGAGCTGTTTTTT. This sequence encodes CASSYGLAENTGELFF.

The chain links TRBV18 to TRBJ2-1; the D gene is possibly TRBD1 (8 bases). Trimming stripped 2 bases from V and 6 bases from J, with 14 bases between. The length of the CDR3 is 15 residues. Germline CDR1 KGHSH, CDR2 LQKENI. The chain's CDR3 is CASSPYRGGSNEQFF. CDR3 DNA: TGTGCCAGCTCACCATACAGGGGGGGTTCCAATGAGCAGTTCTTC.

The rearrangement uses TRBV5-1 and TRBJ2-3; 7 nucleotides align to TRBD2. V shed 0 bases, J shed 4 bases, and the junction held 5 bases outside the gene matches. Germline CDR1 SGHRS, CDR2 YFSETQ. This CDR3 region has 15 residues. This CDR3 reads CASSLGGAGADTQYF. CDR3 coding DNA: TGCGCCAGCAGCTTGGGTGGCGCGGGGGCAGATACGCAGTATTTT.

This clone occurred once. The chain combines TRBV4-3 with TRBJ2-7; no clear D gene. Trimming shortened V by 0 bases and J by 4 bases, and 7 bases separated the two germline ends. CDR1 is LGHNA, CDR2 YSLEER, per germline. This CDR3 comprises 13 residues. CDR3 bases: TGCGCCAGCAGCCAAGATTGGGCGTACGAGCAGTACTTC. This codes for CASSQDWAYEQYF.

The chain combines TRBV28 with TRBJ2-6, with a weak D call TRBD1 (5 bases). CDR3 length: 14 amino acids. CDR1 and CDR2 (germline): MDHEN, SYDVKM. V was pared by 3 bases and J by 4 bases, with 7 bases between. The CDR3 spells CASSLTAGANVLTF. CDR3 nucleotide sequence: TGTGCCAGCAGTTTGACAGCCGGGGCCAACGTCCTGACTTTC.

The chain carries TRBV28 and TRBJ1-2; D remains ambiguous. The V gene lost 3 bases and the J gene lost 8 bases, with 16 bases spanning the gap. The germline V gene encodes CDR1 MDHEN and CDR2 SYDVKM. CDR3 length: 14 residues. The CDR3 coding sequence is TGTGCCAGCAGTTTCTCAGTATTAGGGAGCGGCTACACCTTC. It yields the protein CASSFSVLGSGYTF.

The chain recombines TRBV4-1 with TRBJ2-5, with TRBD1 identical over 9 bases. Germline V gene lookup returns CDR1 MGHRA and CDR2 YSYEKL. With V trimmed by 5 bases and J by 6 bases, 7 bases remained unmatched. The CDR3 extends over 14 amino acids. As DNA, the CDR3 is TGCGCCAGCAGCGGACAACAGGGGGCGCAGACCCAGTACTTC. It translates to CASSGQQGAQTQYF.

The V gene is TRBV29-1, the J gene TRBJ2-2, with 11 bases fitting TRBD2. Germline V CDR1 and CDR2: SQVTM, ANQGSEA. The CDR3 is 17 residues long. V lost 4 bases and J lost 1; bases outside the gene matches: 8. The CDR3 is CSVGYTSGRRNTGELFF. In DNA form, the CDR3 reads TGCAGCGTTGGGTATACTAGCGGGAGAAGGAACACCGGGGAGCTGTTTTTT.

V is TRBV2 and J is TRBJ2-7, with TRBD1 matching over 8 bases. The CDR3 is 11 residues long. Germline loops: CDR1 SNHLY, CDR2 FYNNEI. J lost 3 bases, V lost 9 bases, and 1 base had no gene match. The CDR3 here is CASTGGYEQYF. The CDR3 region has the DNA TGTGCCAGTACAGGGGGCTACGAGCAGTACTTC. The full variable domain, rest sourced from reference TRBV2 and TRBJ2-7, is EPEVTQTPSHQVTQMGQEVILRCVPISNHLYFYWYRQILGQKVEFLVSFYNNEISEKSEIFDDQFSVERPDGSNFTLKIRSTKLEDSAMYFCASTGGYEQYFGPGTRLTVT.

The rearrangement joins TRBV29-1 to TRBJ2-1; 12 nucleotides line up with TRBD2. V lost 3 bases to trimming and J lost 15 bases; unmatched junction nucleotides: 9. Per the germline V gene, CDR1 is SQVTM and CDR2 is ANQGSEA. The CDR3 has 13 amino acids. The DNA for the CDR3 is TGCAGCGTTGAGCTAGCGGGAGGGTTTTCGGGGTTCTTC. Translation: CSVELAGGFSGFF.

This clone was recorded a few times. The V gene is TRBV6-5, the J gene TRBJ1-2; 8 bases are shared with TRBD1. Germline V gives CDR1 MNHEY, CDR2 SVGAGI. The junction had 6 bases not matched to a gene; V was cut back by 0 bases and J by 9 bases. The CDR3 extends over 14 amino acids. CDR3 amino acids: CASSYSTDRASYTF. In DNA, the CDR3 is TGTGCCAGCAGTTACTCTACGGACAGGGCTAGCTACACCTTC.

The rearrangement joins TRBV2 to TRBJ2-1, with 11 bases matching TRBD1. This CDR3 comprises 14 residues. J was trimmed by 6 bases and V by 6 bases; bases with no gene match: 4. Germline V gives CDR1 SNHLY, CDR2 FYNNEI. CDR3 sequence reads: CASRGDRGVNEQFF. The CDR3 bases are TGTGCCAGCAGAGGGGACAGGGGGGTCAATGAGCAGTTCTTC.

The chain is built from TRBV7-9 and TRBJ1-2; maybe TRBD1 (5 bases). Between the trimmed V and J ends, which lost 5 bases and 9 bases, there was a span of 25 bases. This CDR3 contains 16 residues. Germline lookup yields CDR1 SEHNR and CDR2 FQNEAQ (reference sequence). CDR3 coding DNA: TGTGCCAGCAGCCCGTCACAAGGAGGGGCCGCCTTGAGCTACACCTTC. It encodes CASSPSQGGAALSYTF.

This chain links TRBV7-9 with TRBJ2-2; perhaps TRBD1 as D (5 bases). The CDR3 is made up of 16 amino acids. The V gene's germline CDR1 is SEHNR and CDR2 FQNEAQ (reference sequence). V was trimmed by 6 bases and J by 4 bases, leaving 18 bases between them. The CDR3 protein is CASRHATGRGTGELFF. The CDR3 region has the DNA TGTGCCAGCAGGCACGCTACTGGTAGGGGCACCGGGGAGCTGTTTTTT.

The rearrangement uses TRBV7-8 and TRBJ2-7, with 7 bases lining up with TRBD1. J lost 1 base, V lost 4 bases, and 4 bases had no gene match. Germline V gives CDR1 SGHVS, CDR2 FQNEAQ. This CDR3 is 14 amino acids long. In DNA form, the CDR3 reads TGTGCCAGCAGCTCGGACAGGTTTTCCTACGAGCAGTACTTC. This gives the protein CASSSDRFSYEQYF. Variable domain in full (rest from reference TRBV7-8 and TRBJ2-7): GAGVSQSPRYKVAKRGQDVALRCDPISGHVSLFWYQQALGQGPEFLTYFQNEAQLDKSGLPSDRFFAERPEGSVSTLKIQRTQQEDSAVYLCASSSDRFSYEQYFGPGTRLTVT.

On this clone: The same CDR3 arises from other DNA sequences in this sample as well. The chain uses TRBV29-1 and TRBJ1-2, with D hard to call. Germline V gives CDR1 SQVTM, CDR2 ANQGSEA. This CDR3 has 12 amino acids. V lost 3 bases, J lost 4 bases, and 9 bases lay in between. CDR3 sequence (DNA): TGCAGCGTTGATCGGGGTGGCTATGGCTACACCTTC. It encodes CSVDRGGYGYTF.

This clone was seen more than once but under ten times. This chain joins TRBV28 and TRBJ2-4; 7 bases align to TRBD2. The V gene's germline CDR1 is MDHEN and CDR2 SYDVKM. The CDR3 contains 15 residues. V was pared by 3 bases and J by 7 bases, with 9 bases of the junction left unmatched. The CDR3 protein is CASSFRSGGRNIQYF. The CDR3 DNA reads as TGTGCCAGCAGTTTTAGGTCGGGAGGTAGGAACATTCAGTACTTC.

The gene calls are TRBV5-4 and TRBJ1-1, with a possible D match to TRBD1 (6 bases). Germline V gene data show CDR1 as SGHNT and CDR2 as YYREEE (reference sequence). The CDR3 has 16 amino acids. The V and J ends lost 4 bases and 3 bases respectively, with 19 bases between them. CDR3 in amino acids: CASSTGGGALDTEAFF. CDR3 DNA sequence: TGTGCCAGCAGCACCGGTGGGGGGGCGCTGGACACTGAAGCTTTCTTT.

The sample holds a few counts of this clone. V usage is TRBV4-1 and J usage is TRBJ1-2, with 8 bases that match TRBD1. This CDR3 comprises 17 residues. After removal of 4 bases from V and 1 base from J, the junction contained 11 bases not matched to a gene. Per germline, CDR1 MGHRA and CDR2 YSYEKL. The CDR3 region is CASSPGTGQQRNYGYTF. The CDR3 coding sequence is TGCGCCAGCAGCCCGGGGACAGGACAACAACGTAACTATGGCTACACCTTC.

V and J are TRBV11-2 and TRBJ2-5; no clear D gene. The CDR3 is made up of 13 amino acids. Germline CDR1 SGHAT, CDR2 FQNNGV. V was cut by 0 bases and J by 2 bases, with 4 bases left in between. In DNA, the CDR3 is TGTGCCAGCAGCTTAGACAGACAAGAGACCCAGTACTTC. Translation: CASSLDRQETQYF. Combining the CDR3 with reference TRBV11-2 and TRBJ2-5 gives the whole variable domain EAGVAQSPRYKIIEKRQSVAFWCNPISGHATLYWYQQILGQGPKLLIQFQNNGVVDDSQLPKDRFSAERLKGVDSTLKIQPAKLEDSAVYLCASSLDRQETQYFGPGTRLLVL.

The rearrangement joins TRBV9 to TRBJ2-3, with 9 bases aligning to TRBD2. From germline, CDR1 is SGDLS and CDR2 YYNGEE. This CDR3 contains 14 residues. With 2 bases clipped from V and 5 bases from J, the junction kept 3 bases outside the gene matches. DNA for the CDR3: TGTGCCAGCAGCGTGGCTAGCGGGATAGATACGCAGTATTTT. Protein sequence: CASSVASGIDTQYF.